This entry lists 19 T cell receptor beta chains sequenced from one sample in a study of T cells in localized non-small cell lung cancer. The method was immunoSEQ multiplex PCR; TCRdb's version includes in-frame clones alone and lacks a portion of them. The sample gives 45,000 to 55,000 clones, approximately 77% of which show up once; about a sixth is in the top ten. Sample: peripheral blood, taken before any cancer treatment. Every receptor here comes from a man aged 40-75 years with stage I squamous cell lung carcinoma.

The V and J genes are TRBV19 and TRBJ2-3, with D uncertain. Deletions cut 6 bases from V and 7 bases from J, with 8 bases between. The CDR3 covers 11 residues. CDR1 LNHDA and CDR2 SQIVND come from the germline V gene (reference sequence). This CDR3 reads CASRREYTQYF. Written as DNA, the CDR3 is TGTGCCAGTAGGAGAGAATATACGCAGTATTTT.

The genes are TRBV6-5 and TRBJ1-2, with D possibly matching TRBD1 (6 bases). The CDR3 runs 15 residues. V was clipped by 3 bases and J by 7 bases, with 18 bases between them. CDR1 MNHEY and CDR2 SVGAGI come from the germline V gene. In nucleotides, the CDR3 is TGTGCCAGCAGTTATGATATTTGGGGGGCGAGTGGCTACACCTTC. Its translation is CASSYDIWGASGYTF.

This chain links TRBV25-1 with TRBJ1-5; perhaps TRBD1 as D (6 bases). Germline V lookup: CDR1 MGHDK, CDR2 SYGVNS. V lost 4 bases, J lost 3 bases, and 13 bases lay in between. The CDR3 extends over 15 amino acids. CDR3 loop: CASSARGGDNQPQHF. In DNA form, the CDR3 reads TGTGCCAGCAGTGCCAGGGGTGGGGACAATCAGCCCCAGCATTTT.

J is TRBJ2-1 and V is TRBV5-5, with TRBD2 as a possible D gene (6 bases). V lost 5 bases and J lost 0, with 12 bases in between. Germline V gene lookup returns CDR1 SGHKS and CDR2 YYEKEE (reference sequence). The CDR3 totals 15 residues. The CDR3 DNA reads TGTGCCAGCAGTCCGGAGGGTTCCTCCTACAATGAGCAGTTCTTC. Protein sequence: CASSPEGSSYNEQFF.

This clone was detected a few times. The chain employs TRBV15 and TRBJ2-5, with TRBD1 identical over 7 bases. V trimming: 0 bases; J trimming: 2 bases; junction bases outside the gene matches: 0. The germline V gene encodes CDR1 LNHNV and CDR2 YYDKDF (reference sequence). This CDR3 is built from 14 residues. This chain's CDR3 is CATSREGQQETQYF. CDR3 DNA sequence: TGTGCCACCAGCAGAGAGGGACAGCAAGAGACCCAGTACTTC.

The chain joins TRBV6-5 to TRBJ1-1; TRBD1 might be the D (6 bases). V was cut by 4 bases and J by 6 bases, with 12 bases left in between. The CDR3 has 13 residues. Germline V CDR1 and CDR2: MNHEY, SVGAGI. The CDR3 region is CASSLQGGAEAFF. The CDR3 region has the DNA TGTGCCAGCAGTTTACAGGGTGGGGCTGAAGCTTTCTTT.

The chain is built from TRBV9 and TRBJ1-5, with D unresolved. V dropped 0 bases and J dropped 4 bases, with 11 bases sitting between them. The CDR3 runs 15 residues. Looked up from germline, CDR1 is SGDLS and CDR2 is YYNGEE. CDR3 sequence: CASSVGEHRNQPQHF. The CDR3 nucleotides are TGTGCCAGCAGCGTAGGTGAACACAGAAATCAGCCCCAGCATTTT.

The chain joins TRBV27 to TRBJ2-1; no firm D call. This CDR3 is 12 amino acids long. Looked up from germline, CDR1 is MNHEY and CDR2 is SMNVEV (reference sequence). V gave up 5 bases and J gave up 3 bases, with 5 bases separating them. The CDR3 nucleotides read TGTGCCAGCAGTACAAGCTACAATGAGCAGTTCTTC. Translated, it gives CASSTSYNEQFF.

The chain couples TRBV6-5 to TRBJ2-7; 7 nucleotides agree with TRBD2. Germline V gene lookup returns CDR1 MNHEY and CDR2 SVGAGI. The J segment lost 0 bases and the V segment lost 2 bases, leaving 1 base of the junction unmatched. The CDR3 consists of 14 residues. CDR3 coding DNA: TGTGCCAGCAGTTACGGGGACTACTCCTACGAGCAGTACTTC. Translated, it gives CASSYGDYSYEQYF.

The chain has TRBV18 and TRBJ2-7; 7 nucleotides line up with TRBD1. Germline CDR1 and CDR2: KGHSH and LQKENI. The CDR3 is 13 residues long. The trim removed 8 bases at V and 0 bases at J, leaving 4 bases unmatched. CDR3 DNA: TGTGCCAGCACCCGGACAGGCTCCTACGAGCAGTACTTC. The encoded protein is CASTRTGSYEQYF.

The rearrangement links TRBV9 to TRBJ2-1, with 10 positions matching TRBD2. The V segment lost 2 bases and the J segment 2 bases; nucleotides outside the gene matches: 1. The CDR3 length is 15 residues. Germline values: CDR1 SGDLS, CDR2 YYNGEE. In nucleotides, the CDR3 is TGTGCCAGCAGCGTTAGCGGGGGGACCTACAATGAGCAGTTCTTC. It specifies CASSVSGGTYNEQFF.

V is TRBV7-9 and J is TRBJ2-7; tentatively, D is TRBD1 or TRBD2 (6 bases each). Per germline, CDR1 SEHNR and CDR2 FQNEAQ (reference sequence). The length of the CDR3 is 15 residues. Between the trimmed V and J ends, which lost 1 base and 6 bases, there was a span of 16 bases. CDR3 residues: CASSLGWGAVAEQYF. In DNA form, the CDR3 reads TGTGCCAGCAGCTTAGGGTGGGGGGCAGTTGCCGAGCAGTACTTC.

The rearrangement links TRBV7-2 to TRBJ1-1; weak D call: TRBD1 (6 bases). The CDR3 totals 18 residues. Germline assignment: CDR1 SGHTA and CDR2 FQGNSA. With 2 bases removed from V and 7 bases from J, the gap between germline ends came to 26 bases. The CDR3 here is CASSLKPQGFTTTGEAFF. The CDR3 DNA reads TGTGCCAGCAGCTTAAAGCCACAGGGCTTCACCACAACAGGTGAAGCTTTCTTT.

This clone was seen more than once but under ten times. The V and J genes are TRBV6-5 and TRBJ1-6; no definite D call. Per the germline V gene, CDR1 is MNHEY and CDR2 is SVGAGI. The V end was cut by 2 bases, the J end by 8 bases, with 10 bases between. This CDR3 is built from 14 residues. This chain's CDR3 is CASSYETGDSPLHF. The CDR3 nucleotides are TGTGCCAGCAGTTACGAGACCGGCGATTCACCCCTCCACTTT.

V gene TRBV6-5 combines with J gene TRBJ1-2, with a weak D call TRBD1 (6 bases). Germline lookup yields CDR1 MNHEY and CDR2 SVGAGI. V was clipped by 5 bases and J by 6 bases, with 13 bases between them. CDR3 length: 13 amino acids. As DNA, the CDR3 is TGTGCCAGCAGTGTACAGGGTAGGGATGGCTACACCTTC. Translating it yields CASSVQGRDGYTF.

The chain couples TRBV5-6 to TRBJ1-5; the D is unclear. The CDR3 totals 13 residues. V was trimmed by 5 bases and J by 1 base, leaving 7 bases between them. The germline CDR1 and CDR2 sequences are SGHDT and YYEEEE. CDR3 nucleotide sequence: TGTGCCAGCAGTACGGGGAGCAATCAGCCCCAGCATTTT. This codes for CASSTGSNQPQHF.

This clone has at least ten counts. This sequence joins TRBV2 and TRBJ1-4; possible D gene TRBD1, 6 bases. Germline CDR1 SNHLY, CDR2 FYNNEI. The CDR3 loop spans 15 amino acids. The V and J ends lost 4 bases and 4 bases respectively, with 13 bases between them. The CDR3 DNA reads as TGTGCCAGCAGTGCTCAGACAGGCCTTAATGAAAAACTGTTTTTT. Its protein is CASSAQTGLNEKLFF.

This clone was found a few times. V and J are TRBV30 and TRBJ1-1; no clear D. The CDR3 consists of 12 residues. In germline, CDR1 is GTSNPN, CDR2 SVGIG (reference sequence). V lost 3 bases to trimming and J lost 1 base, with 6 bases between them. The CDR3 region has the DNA TGTGCCTGGAGAGCTGGGAACACTGAAGCTTTCTTT. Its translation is CAWRAGNTEAFF. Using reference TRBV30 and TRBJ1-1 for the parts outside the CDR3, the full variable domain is SQTIHQWPATLVQPVGSPLSLECTVEGTSNPNLYWYRQAAGRGLQLLFYSVGIGQISSEVPQNLSASRPQDRQFILSSKKLLLSDSGFYLCAWRAGNTEAFFGQGTRLTVV.

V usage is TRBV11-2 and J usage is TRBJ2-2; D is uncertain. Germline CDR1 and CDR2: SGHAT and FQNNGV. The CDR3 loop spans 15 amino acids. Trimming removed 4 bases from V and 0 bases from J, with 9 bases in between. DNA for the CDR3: TGTGCCAGCAGCTCTCTCCGTACGAACACCGGGGAGCTGTTTTTT. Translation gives CASSSLRTNTGELFF.